This T cell receptor beta chain derives from a study of shared clonotypes between healthy human individuals (dated by TCRdb to 2018 to 2021). Describing the broader study: The cohort included three men and a couple of women between 18 and 49 years of age. Different laboratories and diverse techniques were used to prepare libraries and sequence TCR repertoires, to increase sequencing depth and limit assay-specific biases. Blood TCR repertoires of four to six healthy adults were deeply sequenced to estimate repertoire size and the extent of clonotype sharing between individuals. Per donor, leukapheresis produced somewhere between about 0.9 and 9 billion PBMCs. For each donor, CD4 naive and CD4 memory were each run on three plates, CD8 naive on two plates, and CD8 memory on one plate. Summary of the overall study and its limitations: Sharing across a few donors was observed for around 5% of naive CD4, under 4% of naive CD8, about 2.3% of memory CD4, and around 0.4% of memory CD8 clonotypes. Sampling was restricted to blood, and TCR repertoires in tissues likely differ from the TCR repertoires found in blood. Estimated clonotype richness was generally larger for naive than for memory subsets. Rarefaction of sorted-subset datasets indicated incomplete sequencing despite the large sequencing depth. Higher generation probabilities were observed for clonotypes shared by all four sorted-subset donors than for non-shared clonotypes. The genetic and exposure-history diversity represented was limited by the small number of donors. Pairwise subsampling led to the expectation that sequencing depth would affect the degree of clonotype sharing among donors.

TCR CDR3 regions were amplified from genomic DNA by multiplex PCR using the deep immunoSEQ assay. For each cell subset, the extracted genomic DNA was distributed evenly across all wells of several immunoSEQ 96-well plates, and each plate served as one replicate. For sorted subsets, each replicate PCR was loaded with roughly 200 ng genomic DNA, equivalent to some 27,000 T cell genomes. Purified libraries were quantified with a Qubit 3.0 fluorometer, sized on a Bioanalyzer 2100, and re-quantified with the KAPA Library Quantification kit. Every immunoSEQ 96-well plate was sequenced on a dedicated single-read 150-cycle Illumina NextSeq 550 flow cell. For the original study's pipeline: The immunoSEQ output contained only junctional sequences without quality scores, so filtering could not match that applied to full-length reads. Sequences were annotated with PyIR, a Python wrapper for IgBLAST v1.9, and V/J genes and CDR3 were assigned using IMGT germline references. Any read was removed if the V/J assignment was weak (E-value above 1e-6), the CDR3 was missing, or the read contained stop codons, out-of-frame junctions, or ambiguous translated residues. V3J clonotypes were defined by identical inferred V gene, J gene, and CDR3 amino acid sequence. Percentage overlap between repertoires was computed as shared unique clonotypes divided by the size of the smaller repertoire. Repertoire richness was assessed with RTK rarefaction, the Chao1 estimator, and Recon v2.1 estimates of unobserved clonotypes. Generation probabilities for all TCRbeta clonotypes obtained by the gDNA method from a few donors were computed using OLGA. TCRdb took over this immuneACCESS table, retaining in-frame rearrangements with V and J assigned. Such tables are incomplete; in checked studies, under half of the missing clones stem from an unresolved V gene, and the remainder is unexplained. The V and J calls and clone size were taken over from that table, and D and trimming were inferred from the DNA. This sample is represented by 2 million to 2.5 million clones; over 85% of them were singletons. The top ten clonotypes cover approximately 0.35% of the sample.

The donors were healthy, HIV-negative adults with no recently reported acute infections or vaccinations. Only Caucasian adults living in Nashville, Tennessee, USA were represented among the donors. CD4+ T cells were enriched through magnetic negative selection, after which naive cells were positively selected on CD45RA and the remaining negative fraction served as the memory subset. Blood was obtained by leukapheresis, after which PBMCs were separated by Ficoll-Histopaque density gradient centrifugation and cryopreserved in liquid nitrogen vapor phase. Purity and quantity of every magnetically sorted T cell population were checked by analytical flow cytometry. Genomic DNA was isolated from every sorted fraction and measured by UV absorbance on a Nanodrop 2000c. Comments on this clone: The antigen it binds to is not known. The sample holds no much larger clone one base away, and base qualities are not on file.

This receptor was obtained from a man aged 18 to 35 in good health. Some clones in this sample may be carry-over from other donors' samples. What was sequenced was naive CD4+ T cells from PBMCs. The label giving this sample's cell subset or site can be read as: CD45RA+ positively selected.

The CDR3 region reads CASSFYPGNTGELFF. The sequenced DNA is TGTGCCAGCAGTTTTTACCCCGGGAACACCGGGGAGCTGTTTTTT. The chain employs TRBV28 and TRBJ2-2; the D gene is unclear. The germline V gene encodes CDR1 MDHEN and CDR2 SYDVKM. Trimming removed 3 bases from V and 1 base from J, leaving 9 bases between the germline ends. The CDR3 runs 15 residues from the cysteine to the phenylalanine. Left in the record is the CDR3 DNA by itself, 45 bases read in frame from the first base.